These 5 T cell receptor beta chains were all obtained from the same sample, sequenced in a study of naive and memory T cell subsets. Both TRBC1 and TRBC2 were covered by a beta constant-region primer of two equimolar oligonucleotides. Nested alpha and beta constant-region primers with the SP2 primer drove four PCR rounds on ligated cDNA. TCRdb re-analysed the UMI-ligation and nested PCR reads in MiXCR, keeping a single row per CDR3 protein. The sample gives some 83,000 distinct CDR3 sequences, about 10% of which show up once; about 1.2% is in the top ten. The specimen sequenced was naive CD8+ T cells from blood. The receptors originated from a human donor in good health.

This clonotype was detected a few times. The V and J genes are TRBV6-5 and TRBJ2-3, with D unclear. The germline CDR1 and CDR2 sequences are MNHEY and SVGAGI. Trimming removed 5 bases at V and 0 bases at J, with 12 bases between. The CDR3 runs to 15 residues. The CDR3 DNA sequence: TGTGCCAGCAGTAGAAGCGCCACTAGCACAGATACGCAGTATTTT. Amino acids: CASSRSATSTDTQYF.

This clonotype showed up many times. This sequence joins TRBV27 and TRBJ1-1, with D unresolved. Germline V gives CDR1 MNHEY, CDR2 SMNVEV (reference sequence). The length of the CDR3 is 17 residues. The ends were cut back, 4 bases at V and 0 bases at J, with 18 bases in the middle. In nucleotides, the CDR3 is TGTGCCAGCAGTTCTCTACGGACGGCTGATATGAACACTGAAGCTTTCTTT. Translated: CASSSLRTADMNTEAFF.

Ten or more counts support this clonotype. The V gene is TRBV7-2, the J gene TRBJ2-1; 7 positions match TRBD2. The J segment lost 2 bases and the V segment lost 1 base, leaving 11 bases of the junction unmatched. The CDR3 totals 18 residues. Germline CDR1 and CDR2: SGHTA and FQGNSA. The DNA of the CDR3 is TGTGCCAGCAGCTTAGAGTTGGGTCGCGGGAGCGCCTACAATGAGCAGTTCTTC. Encoded protein: CASSLELGRGSAYNEQFF.

This clonotype was picked up many times. This chain links TRBV20-1 with TRBJ2-1; TRBD1 matches 11 bases. This CDR3 contains 16 residues. The V segment lost 3 bases and the J segment 10 bases; nucleotides outside the gene matches: 14. Germline CDR1 and CDR2: DFQATT and SNEGSKA (reference sequence). In DNA, the CDR3 is TGCAGTGCTAGGCTAGGGGTGGACAGGGGGCCAGGGGAGCAGTTCTTC. As protein: CSARLGVDRGPGEQFF.

The chain uses TRBV10-3 and TRBJ2-4, with 8 bases fitting TRBD2. V lost 1 base and J lost 3; bases outside the gene matches: 8. The CDR3 contains 17 residues. Germline CDR1 reads ENHRY; CDR2 reads SYGVKD. The CDR3 sequence: CAISELPGGTSKNIQYF. Here the CDR3 DNA reads TGTGCCATCAGTGAGTTACCTGGGGGGACTAGCAAAAACATTCAGTACTTC.